These 19 T cell receptor beta chains were all obtained from the same sample, sequenced in a study of T-cell memory formation after mild COVID-19. One entry per CDR3 protein results from TCRdb running MiXCR on the 5' RACE reads. The sample lists 250,000 to 300,000 distinct CDR3 sequences, 15% to 20% occurring once. Sequenced sample: PBMCs or a T cell subset sorted from them (not recorded which). Source of these receptors: a young man who had mild COVID-19 (a few samples of this study predate the infection). Cell type and time point are not known.

The rearrangement links TRBV5-1 to TRBJ2-1; TRBD1 aligns across 10 bases. This CDR3 region has 13 residues. The V segment lost 5 bases and the J segment 6 bases; nucleotides outside the gene matches: 2. Looked up from germline, CDR1 is SGHRS and CDR2 is YFSETQ. This chain's CDR3 is CASSGTGVNEQFF. As DNA, the CDR3 is TGCGCCAGCAGTGGGACAGGGGTCAATGAGCAGTTCTTC.

The chain uses TRBV12-3 or TRBV12-4 and TRBJ2-3; weak D call: TRBD2 (6 bases). Trimming took 6 bases from V and 3 from J, leaving 16 bases between them. CDR3 length: 15 residues. DNA for the CDR3: TGTGCCAGCAGCCCGGGACTCCGAGCTACAGATACGCAGTATTTT. This codes for CASSPGLRATDTQYF.

This chain uses TRBV7-2 with TRBJ2-3; D is perhaps TRBD1 or TRBD2 (5 bases each). Trimming left V 5 bases short and J 1 base short, with 16 bases between. CDR3 size: 16 residues. Germline V gene sequence: CDR1 SGHTA, CDR2 FQGNSA. The CDR3 DNA is TGTGCCAGCAGCAGAGGGGTACATGTAGGCACAGATACGCAGTATTTT. It is translated as CASSRGVHVGTDTQYF.

The rearrangement links TRBV7-9 to TRBJ2-7; 7 nucleotides match TRBD1. V dropped 8 bases and J dropped 1; count of bases not matched to a gene: 2. Looked up from germline, CDR1 is SEHNR and CDR2 is FQNEAQ (reference sequence). The CDR3 length is 12 residues. CDR3 loop: CASGRGSYEQYF. CDR3 nucleotide sequence: TGTGCCAGCGGCAGGGGGTCCTACGAGCAGTACTTC.

The genes are TRBV6-2 or TRBV6-3 and TRBJ2-4, with a tentative D call TRBD2 (5 bases). The CDR3 loop spans 12 amino acids. CDR1 MNHEY and CDR2 SVGEGT come from the germline V gene. V lost 5 bases, J lost 7 bases, and 9 bases lay in between. The CDR3 loop is CASSRGDNIQYF. The CDR3 DNA sequence: TGTGCCAGCAGTCGGGGAGATAACATTCAGTACTTC.

This clonotype was counted a few times. The rearrangement links TRBV7-8 to TRBJ2-4; D is undetermined. The germline V and J ends were trimmed by 0 bases and 5 bases, with 14 bases remaining between them. Germline V lookup: CDR1 SGHVS, CDR2 FQNEAQ. The CDR3 contains 16 residues. The CDR3 DNA follows: TGTGCCAGCAGCTTAGCGCCGGACGTTCCACAAAACATTCAGTACTTC. Its translation is CASSLAPDVPQNIQYF.

In this sample, this clonotype turned up a few times. The rearrangement uses TRBV5-1 and TRBJ2-5; 9 bases are a match to TRBD1. CDR1 is SGHRS, CDR2 YFSETQ, per germline. Losses at the gene ends were 4 bases for V and 2 bases for J; bases not matched to a gene: 6. The CDR3 spans 15 residues. This CDR3 is CASSPDRGVQETQYF. The CDR3 nucleotides are TGCGCCAGCAGCCCGGACAGGGGCGTACAAGAGACCCAGTACTTC.

The chain employs TRBV6-5 and TRBJ2-5; 7 bases are shared with TRBD2. This CDR3 contains 13 residues. Trimming cost V 6 bases and J 1 base; bases outside gene matches: 2. The germline V gene encodes CDR1 MNHEY and CDR2 SVGAGI. The CDR3, as DNA: TGTGCCAGCAGACGGGGGGTCCAAGAGACCCAGTACTTC. Its protein product is CASRRGVQETQYF.

This clonotype was seen ten or more times. The rearrangement uses TRBV7-2 and TRBJ2-4, with 7 bases that match TRBD2. The germline V gene encodes CDR1 SGHTA and CDR2 FQGNSA. This CDR3 is built from 15 residues. V shed 3 bases, J shed 6 bases, and the junction held 8 bases outside the gene matches. The CDR3 loop reads CASSLGITGGNIQYF. CDR3 sequence (DNA): TGTGCCAGCAGCTTGGGGATTACGGGGGGAAACATTCAGTACTTC.

This clonotype was seen repeatedly, ten times or more. The chain couples TRBV7-9 to TRBJ2-1; D possibly corresponds to TRBD2 (6 bases). There are 13 residues in the CDR3. Deletions cut 8 bases from V and 6 bases from J, with 14 bases between. Germline CDR1 reads SEHNR; CDR2 reads FQNEAQ (reference sequence). The CDR3 nucleotides read TGTGCCAGCCGCAGGGAGGAGGGCAATGAGCAGTTCTTC. Its translation: CASRREEGNEQFF.

This chain uses TRBV20-1 with TRBJ1-2; D is undetermined. V lost 0 bases, J lost 8 bases, and 10 bases lay in between. The CDR3 runs to 12 residues. Germline CDR1 reads DFQATT; CDR2 reads SNEGSKA (reference sequence). The CDR3 DNA reads TGCAGTGCTAGAGAATCACTCGGAGGCTACACCTTC. Encoded protein: CSARESLGGYTF.

V gene TRBV20-1 combines with J gene TRBJ2-5; D gene unclear. This CDR3 spans 12 amino acids. The V gene lost 2 bases and the J gene lost 0 bases, with 4 bases spanning the gap. Germline V gives CDR1 DFQATT, CDR2 SNEGSKA (reference sequence). This chain's CDR3 is CSARSNQETQYF. In DNA form, the CDR3 reads TGCAGTGCTAGATCCAACCAAGAGACCCAGTACTTC.

This clonotype has a handful of counts. This chain uses TRBV11-3 with TRBJ2-1; 8 bases fit TRBD2. CDR3 size: 14 residues. CDR1 is SGHNT, CDR2 YENEEA, per germline. Trimming cost V 5 bases and J 7 bases; bases outside gene matches: 7. The CDR3 nucleotides read TGTGCCAGCAGCCCCCTTAGCGGGGTTAATGAGCAGTTCTTC. This gives the protein CASSPLSGVNEQFF.

The gene calls are TRBV18 and TRBJ1-1; D not certain. This CDR3 is built from 11 residues. Germline assignment: CDR1 KGHSH and CDR2 LQKENI. Trimming shortened V by 1 base and J by 5 bases, and 2 bases separated the two germline ends. The CDR3 DNA is TGTGCCAGCTCACCACAGACTGAAGCTTTCTTT. This translates into CASSPQTEAFF.

V is TRBV7-9 and J is TRBJ2-3; D is uncertain. The CDR3 consists of 12 residues. CDR1 SEHNR and CDR2 FQNEAQ come from the germline V gene (reference sequence). Trimming took 8 bases from V and 5 from J, leaving 11 bases between them. The CDR3 here is CASVGNRDTQYF. Here the CDR3 DNA reads TGTGCCAGCGTAGGGAATAGAGATACGCAGTATTTT.

This clonotype was counted a few times. The chain recombines TRBV28 with TRBJ2-7; 8 positions match TRBD2. The CDR3 is 16 residues long. Looked up from germline, CDR1 is MDHEN and CDR2 is SYDVKM. The J segment lost 0 bases and the V segment lost 8 bases, leaving 12 bases of the junction unmatched. CDR3 loop: CASAAVAGRDSYEQYF. As DNA, the CDR3 is TGTGCCAGCGCGGCGGTAGCGGGGCGCGACTCCTACGAGCAGTACTTC. The variable domain in full, with the rest retrieved from reference TRBV28 and TRBJ2-7, is DVKVTQSSRYLVKRTGEKVFLECVQDMDHENMFWYRQDPGLGLRLIYFSYDVKMKEKGDIPEGYSVSREKKERFSLILESASTNQTSMYLCASAAVAGRDSYEQYFGPGTRLTVT.

This clonotype was counted a few times. The J gene is TRBJ1-5, the V gene TRBV20-1, with a tentative D call TRBD1 (5 bases). Between the trimmed V and J ends, which lost 6 bases and 7 bases, there was a span of 19 bases. Looked up from germline, CDR1 is DFQATT and CDR2 is SNEGSKA (reference sequence). The CDR3 extends over 14 amino acids. The CDR3 bases are TGCAGTGCGAAGGTTCCGGGGGTCGTGCAGCCCCAGCATTTT. Protein product: CSAKVPGVVQPQHF.

The V call is TRBV25-1, the J call TRBJ2-3; D is ambiguous. The CDR3 runs to 16 residues. From germline, CDR1 is MGHDK and CDR2 SYGVNS. Trimming pared 1 base from V and 2 bases from J, leaving 13 bases between. This chain's CDR3 is CASSEFRHRNTDTQYF. The CDR3 DNA sequence: TGTGCCAGCAGTGAATTCAGGCACCGAAACACAGATACGCAGTATTTT.

The V gene is TRBV14, the J gene TRBJ2-6; no clear D gene. Deletions cut 5 bases from V and 1 base from J, with 12 bases between. The CDR3 loop spans 16 amino acids. Germline CDR1 SGHDN, CDR2 FVKESK. The CDR3, as DNA: TGTGCCAGCAGCTCCAGACGAGGATCTGGGGCCAACGTCCTGACTTTC. Its translation: CASSSRRGSGANVLTF.